A selection of T cell receptor beta chains follows, all from one sample in a study of blood T cell repertoires in COVID-19. Here immunoSEQ multiplex PCR was the method, and the copy in TCRdb shows in-frame clones only, minus some. The sample contains 200,000 or so clones, about 85% of which appear only once. What was sequenced was peripheral blood. These receptors came from a man aged 70-80 years with active or convalescent COVID-19. Each CDR3 is given with its conserved first and last residue. A D gene is named only where the DNA matches it firmly. A clone size is listed for some rows: how often the clone was seen (once, few, many), or a class if it is expanded.

j_call: TRBJ2-7
d_call: NA
v_call: TRBV6-6
clone_size: NA
cdr3_length: 14
cdr3_nt: TGTGCCAGCATTCCGTCCGGGGGATACTACGAGCAGTACTTC
cdr3_aa: CASIPSGGYYEQYF

j_call: TRBJ2-7
d_call: NA
v_call: TRBV29-1
clone_size: NA
cdr3_length: 12
cdr3_nt: TGCAGCGTTGGGGCCGGCCCCTACGAGCAGTACTTC
cdr3_aa: CSVGAGPYEQYF

j_call: TRBJ2-1
d_call: NA
v_call: TRBV7-6
clone_size: NA
cdr3_length: 15
cdr3_nt: TGTGCCAGCAGCTTAGGAGGAGGGGGGAGGGGTGAGCAGTTCTTC
cdr3_aa: CASSLGGGGRGEQFF

j_call: TRBJ2-3
d_call: TRBD2
v_call: TRBV24-1
clone_size: NA
cdr3_length: 18
cdr3_nt: TGTGCCACCAGTGATCACCGACTAGCGGGAGTCCCCACAGATACGCAGTATTTT
cdr3_aa: CATSDHRLAGVPTDTQYF

j_call: TRBJ2-3
d_call: NA
v_call: TRBV7-2
clone_size: NA
cdr3_length: 15
cdr3_nt: TGTGCCAGCAGCTTAGTCGCGGGAAGCGCAGATACGCAGTATTTT
cdr3_aa: CASSLVAGSADTQYF

j_call: TRBJ1-6
d_call: NA
v_call: TRBV2
clone_size: NA
cdr3_length: 16
cdr3_nt: TGTGCCAGCAGTGAAGATACTACAGGAGCTAATTCACCCCTCCACTTT
cdr3_aa: CASSEDTTGANSPLHF

j_call: TRBJ1-6
d_call: NA
v_call: TRBV27
clone_size: few
cdr3_length: 14
cdr3_nt: TGTGCCAGCAGTTTAGAGTCCTATAATTCACCCCTCCACTTT
cdr3_aa: CASSLESYNSPLHF

j_call: TRBJ2-2
d_call: NA
v_call: TRBV28
clone_size: NA
cdr3_length: 17
cdr3_nt: TGTGCCAGCAGTTTACTCCTTCCGGGACAGAACACCGGGGAGCTGTTTTTT
cdr3_aa: CASSLLLPGQNTGELFF

j_call: TRBJ2-7
d_call: NA
v_call: TRBV9
clone_size: NA
cdr3_length: 15
cdr3_nt: TGTGCCAGCAGCGCCTGGGGAGCAGGGGTCTACGAGCAGTACTTC
cdr3_aa: CASSAWGAGVYEQYF

j_call: TRBJ2-7
d_call: TRBD2
v_call: TRBV6-6
clone_size: few
cdr3_length: 15
cdr3_nt: TGTGCCAGCAGCCGGACTAGCGGGGACCTCTACGAGCAGTACTTC
cdr3_aa: CASSRTSGDLYEQYF

j_call: TRBJ1-4
d_call: NA
v_call: TRBV15
clone_size: NA
cdr3_length: 15
cdr3_nt: TGTGCCACCAGGACAGACGGACCAACTAATGAAAAACTGTTTTTT
cdr3_aa: CATRTDGPTNEKLFF

j_call: TRBJ1-5
d_call: TRBD1
v_call: TRBV18
clone_size: NA
cdr3_length: 13
cdr3_nt: TGTGCCAGCTCAGAACAGGGGAATCAGCCCCAGCATTTT
cdr3_aa: CASSEQGNQPQHF

j_call: TRBJ1-1
d_call: NA
v_call: TRBV5-1
clone_size: NA
cdr3_length: 14
cdr3_nt: TGCGCCAGCAGCTTGGGGGGGCGGGACACTGAAGCTTTCTTT
cdr3_aa: CASSLGGRDTEAFF

j_call: TRBJ1-2
d_call: NA
v_call: TRBV9
clone_size: NA
cdr3_length: 15
cdr3_nt: TGTGCCAGCAGCCCGCCGCGGAAAGGTGACTATGGCTACACCTTC
cdr3_aa: CASSPPRKGDYGYTF

j_call: TRBJ1-3
d_call: NA
v_call: TRBV7-2
clone_size: NA
cdr3_length: 15
cdr3_nt: TGTGCCAGCAGCTTAGACCAGGTTACTGGAAACACCATATATTTT
cdr3_aa: CASSLDQVTGNTIYF

j_call: TRBJ1-2
d_call: NA
v_call: TRBV20-1
clone_size: NA
cdr3_length: 10
cdr3_nt: TGCAGTGCTAGTCTGGACAGCCCTCGCTTC
cdr3_aa: CSASLDSPRF

j_call: TRBJ2-7
d_call: NA
v_call: TRBV3-1/TRBV3-2
clone_size: NA
cdr3_length: 13
cdr3_nt: TGTGCCAGCAGCCAAGGCGGAGGGGATGGGCAGTACTTC
cdr3_aa: CASSQGGGDGQYF

j_call: TRBJ1-5
d_call: NA
v_call: TRBV30
clone_size: NA
cdr3_length: 12
cdr3_nt: TGTGCCTGGAGCCCTCCCAATCAGCCCCAGCATTTT
cdr3_aa: CAWSPPNQPQHF

j_call: TRBJ2-5
d_call: NA
v_call: TRBV5-1
clone_size: once
cdr3_length: 16
cdr3_nt: TGCGCCAGCAGCTTCGACAGGCAGGGTCCCCAAGAGACCCAGTACTTC
cdr3_aa: CASSFDRQGPQETQYF